One sample yielded the 19 T cell receptor beta chains listed below, sequenced in a study of shared clonotypes between healthy human individuals. Data came from immunoSEQ multiplex PCR; TCRdb stores just in-frame clones and leaves some out. The table lists 490,000 or so clones, 65% to 80% of them singletons. Sequenced material: PBMCs. The receptors come from a middle-aged woman in good health. Some clones in this sample may be carry-over from other donors' samples.

As for this clone: A far larger clone is a single base away, which makes a read error likely. The V call is TRBV2, the J call TRBJ2-3, with D unresolved. Germline lookup yields CDR1 SNHLY and CDR2 FYNNEI. CDR3 length: 12 amino acids. The CDR3 sequence: CAGSEWADTQYF. The CDR3 region has the DNA TGTGCCGGCAGTGAATGGGCAGATACGCAGTATTTT.

A word on this clone: An end of the junction differs from the germline gene, which may be a read error. This chain joins TRBV11-2 and TRBJ1-4; 7 nucleotides line up with TRBD1. Germline CDR1 reads SGHAT; CDR2 reads FQNNGV. CDR3 length: 15 residues. The CDR3 DNA reads as TGTGCCCGCAGCTTATCGGGGGGCCAGGGGGGAAAACTGTTTTTT. It encodes CARSLSGGQGGKLFF.

The chain recombines TRBV28 with TRBJ1-2, with no clear D. The V and J ends lost 6 bases and 8 bases respectively, with 16 bases between them. The CDR3 has 13 residues. Looked up from germline, CDR1 is MDHEN and CDR2 is SYDVKM. The CDR3 nucleotides are TGTGCCAGCAGATACAGCGCTGATGGGGGCTACACCTTC. It translates to CASRYSADGGYTF.

The sample holds many counts of this clone. J is TRBJ1-2 and V is TRBV5-4; D is possibly TRBD1 (5 bases). Germline V gives CDR1 SGHNT, CDR2 YYREEE (reference sequence). Trimming removed 0 bases from V and 3 bases from J, with 15 bases in between. The CDR3 is 16 amino acids. In nucleotides, the CDR3 is TGTGCCAGCAGCTTGGAGTCTGAGGGGTCTTACTATGGCTACACCTTC. It translates to CASSLESEGSYYGYTF.

Comment on this clone: A much larger clone lies a single base off, so this may be a read error. The chain links TRBV25-1 to TRBJ2-2, with a tentative D call TRBD2 (5 bases). This CDR3 is built from 13 residues. CDR1 is MGHDK, CDR2 SYGVNS, per germline. The DNA for the CDR3 is TGTGCCAGCAGTGACAGAAACACCGGGGAGCCGTTTTTT. This translates into CASSDRNTGEPFF.

This chain uses TRBV28 with TRBJ1-3; maybe TRBD1 (6 bases). The CDR3 covers 15 residues. The germline V gene encodes CDR1 MDHEN and CDR2 SYDVKM. V lost 8 bases to trimming and J lost 0 bases, with 14 bases between them. The CDR3 coding sequence is TGTGCCAGCGAGGGGGAGGGCCCCTCTGGAAACACCATATATTTT. This sequence encodes CASEGEGPSGNTIYF.

The chain links TRBV29-1 to TRBJ2-5, with TRBD2 matching over 10 bases. Germline CDR1 is SQVTM and CDR2 is ANQGSEA. The CDR3 is 14 amino acids. V dropped 5 bases and J dropped 1; count of bases not matched to a gene: 4. DNA of the CDR3: TGCAGCGTTCTAGCGGGAGCGGGCCAAGAGACCCAGTACTTC. Translation gives CSVLAGAGQETQYF.

V and J are TRBV7-9 and TRBJ1-2, with 8 bases fitting TRBD1. With V trimmed by 7 bases and J by 4 bases, 5 bases remained unmatched. CDR1 is SEHNR and CDR2 is FQNEAQ in the germline V gene (reference sequence). This CDR3 comprises 13 residues. CDR3 in DNA: TGTGCCAGCACTTGGACAGGGACCTATGGCTACACCTTC. It specifies CASTWTGTYGYTF.

The chain couples TRBV5-4 to TRBJ2-7, with 7 bases identical to TRBD1. Germline CDR1 and CDR2: SGHNT and YYREEE (reference sequence). V lost 3 bases and J lost 5; bases outside the gene matches: 8. This CDR3 is built from 14 residues. CDR3 sequence reads: CASSSKTGSDEQYF. As DNA, the CDR3 is TGTGCCAGCAGCTCTAAGACAGGGAGCGACGAGCAGTACTTC.

This chain links TRBV29-1 with TRBJ2-3; 10 bases line up with TRBD2. The CDR3 is 14 amino acids. Germline loops: CDR1 SQVTM, CDR2 ANQGSEA. V trimming: 3 bases; J trimming: 2 bases; junction bases outside the gene matches: 2. The CDR3 nucleotides read TGCAGCGTTGATAGCGGGAGGACCACAGATACGCAGTATTTT. It translates to CSVDSGRTTDTQYF.

In this sample, this clone turned up a few times. CDR3 sequence (DNA): TGTGCCAGCAGCTTCTCCGGGACAGGGTCTAAAGGGGAAAAACTGTTTTTT. Protein sequence: CASSFSGTGSKGEKLFF. V and J are TRBV5-6 and TRBJ1-4; TRBD1 matches 9 bases. Germline V gives CDR1 SGHDT, CDR2 YYEEEE. With V trimmed by 2 bases and J by 8 bases, 13 bases remained unmatched. The CDR3 runs 17 residues.

The genes are TRBV2 and TRBJ2-2; D gene unclear. The V end lost 6 bases, the J end lost 1 base, and 9 bases lay between the germline ends. The CDR3 consists of 14 residues. Germline CDR1 SNHLY, CDR2 FYNNEI. The CDR3 nucleotides are TGTGCCAGCAGGGCAAGCGTGAACACCGGGGAGCTGTTTTTT. It is translated as CASRASVNTGELFF.

This CDR3 reads CASSLEGRGSYGYTF. The CDR3 DNA sequence: TGCGCCAGCAGCTTGGAGGGCAGGGGTTCCTATGGCTACACCTTC. The V gene is TRBV5-1, the J gene TRBJ1-2; D might be TRBD1 (6 bases). With 0 bases removed from V and 4 bases from J, the gap between germline ends came to 13 bases. Germline values: CDR1 SGHRS, CDR2 YFSETQ. The CDR3 covers 15 residues.

This rearrangement joins TRBV7-9 to TRBJ2-1, with 10 nucleotides matching TRBD2. Germline CDR1 SEHNR, CDR2 FQNEAQ (reference sequence). CDR3 length: 14 amino acids. With V trimmed by 11 bases and J by 4 bases, 8 bases remained unmatched. For the CDR3, the DNA is TGTGCCGGCTCCGGGACTAGCGCTTACAATGAGCAGTTCTTC. Translation gives CAGSGTSAYNEQFF.

The rearrangement uses TRBV28 and TRBJ1-2, with D unclear. Germline loops: CDR1 MDHEN, CDR2 SYDVKM. This CDR3 spans 13 amino acids. The ends were cut back, 5 bases at V and 8 bases at J, with 15 bases in the middle. The CDR3 sequence: CASSRPAVAGYTF. The CDR3 region has the DNA TGTGCCAGCAGTCGCCCCGCAGTAGCGGGCTACACCTTC.

The chain couples TRBV2 to TRBJ2-3, with TRBD2 matching over 7 bases. This CDR3 contains 13 residues. Germline CDR1 reads SNHLY; CDR2 reads FYNNEI. Trimming removed 8 bases from V and 6 bases from J; junction bases left unmatched: 8. This chain's CDR3 is CASGRGRSDTQYF. For the CDR3, the DNA is TGTGCCAGCGGCCGCGGGAGATCCGATACGCAGTATTTT.

CDR3 coding DNA: TGTGCCAGCAGTCAACTTGGACTAGCGGGCCAAGAGACCCAGTACTTC. Its translation is CASSQLGLAGQETQYF. The rearrangement joins TRBV28 to TRBJ2-5; 11 bases agree with TRBD2. Germline V lookup: CDR1 MDHEN, CDR2 SYDVKM. The junction had 6 bases not matched to a gene; V was cut back by 5 bases and J by 1 base. This CDR3 is 16 amino acids long.

CDR3 in amino acids: CACSVGTGFTYGYTF. For the CDR3, the DNA is TGTGCCTGCTCAGTAGGGACAGGGTTTACCTATGGCTACACCTTC. The chain recombines TRBV30 with TRBJ1-2; TRBD1 aligns across 9 bases. Germline-derived CDR1 and CDR2 are GTSNPN and SVGIG (reference sequence). The CDR3 length is 15 residues. After removal of 6 bases from V and 4 bases from J, the junction contained 12 bases not matched to a gene.

The rearrangement joins TRBV5-1 to TRBJ2-7; D is perhaps TRBD1 or TRBD2 (5 bases each). The CDR3 spans 13 residues. Germline assignment: CDR1 SGHRS and CDR2 YFSETQ. Deletions cut 3 bases from V and 2 bases from J, with 9 bases between. Here the CDR3 reads CASSSTGPYEQYF. CDR3 sequence (DNA): TGCGCCAGCAGCTCCACGGGGCCCTACGAGCAGTACTTC.